This T cell receptor beta chain was sequenced during a study of T cells in Graves' hyperthyroidism and ophthalmopathy. Those with hyperthyroidism were 18 to 65 years old, newly diagnosed, and ill for under 2 months. The study excluded patients with uncontrolled infection, other autoimmune disease, pregnancy or lactation. Fresh 10 ml peripheral blood yielded PBMCs. This CDR3 comprises 14 residues. The V gene end was trimmed by 6 bases and the J gene end by 3 bases; junction bases not matched to a gene: 6. Germline CDR1 is MDHEN and CDR2 is SYDVKM. In this sample, this clonotype turned up many times. Amplification yielded TCR beta CDR3 regions, with RNA transcripts as the source. The TCR CDR3 was amplified in a first-round RT-PCR using the HTBI primer set. MiXCR was run by TCRdb on the multiplex PCR reads, yielding one entry per CDR3 protein. The sample carries hundreds of thousands of distinct CDR3 sequences, 13% to 15% recorded once.

The V gene is TRBV28, the J gene TRBJ2-3, with 7 positions matching TRBD2. The sequence came from a woman aged 40 to 55 with Graves' hyperthyroidism. What was sequenced was blood. The CDR3 DNA sequence: TGTGCCAGCAGCCCCGGCGGGAGAACAGATACGCAGTATTTT. Its translation is CASSPGGRTDTQYF.